This T cell receptor (beta chain) was documented in a study of regulatory T cells in long-lasting Graves disease. Regarding time point: newly diagnosed GD, antithyroid drugs for less than 3 months. There was RNA extracted from PBMCs, and the TCR library was made from it. The germline V gene has CDR1 MDHEN and CDR2 SYDVKM. V lost 3 bases and J 7 bases, leaving 9 bases between the germline ends. CDR3 size: 12 residues. Arm-PCR of CDR3 regions and iRepertoire HTBI primers were the basis on which TCR beta libraries were built. MiXCR was run by TCRdb on the multiplex PCR reads, yielding one entry per CDR3 protein. The sample has just over 600,000 distinct CDR3 sequences, around 15% seen once. The sample was also reused in another study, on T cells in Graves' hyperthyroidism and ophthalmopathy. That work states: Using 13 V-J features, a model discriminated ophthalmopathy from stable hyperthyroidism.

The gene calls are TRBV28 and TRBJ1-1; D unresolved. The input for sequencing was peripheral blood mononuclear cells (PBMCs), taken at new diagnosis, from a patient treated with antithyroid drugs. This TCR was sampled from a woman under 40 with Graves disease. The CDR3 DNA reads as TGTGCCAGCAGTTTCAGGATTAGTGAAGCTTTCTTT. It yields the protein CASSFRISEAFF. Variable domain in full (rest from reference TRBV28 and TRBJ1-1): DVKVTQSSRYLVKRTGEKVFLECVQDMDHENMFWYRQDPGLGLRLIYFSYDVKMKEKGDIPEGYSVSREKKERFSLILESASTNQTSMYLCASSFRISEAFFGQGTRLTVV.